A single sample gave rise to the 13 T cell receptor beta chains below, sequenced in a study of identical twins. From the 5' RACE reads, TCRdb called clonotypes with MiXCR, one entry per CDR3 protein. The sample has about 730,000 distinct CDR3 sequences; 21% are singletons. This sample also appeared in a second study, on T cells expressing NK-cell markers.

Sequenced: PBMCs. These receptors all stem from a woman aged 18-30 years in good health.

The chain has TRBV7-8 and TRBJ2-1; D possibly corresponds to TRBD2 (6 bases). This CDR3 spans 16 amino acids. CDR1 SGHVS and CDR2 FQNEAQ come from the germline V gene. The V and J ends lost 1 base and 2 bases respectively, with 12 bases between them. The CDR3 is CASSLVPSATYNEQFF. Here the CDR3 DNA reads TGTGCCAGCAGCTTAGTGCCTAGCGCCACCTACAATGAGCAGTTCTTC.

This sequence joins TRBV3-1 and TRBJ2-2; unclear D gene. Germline CDR1 LGHDT, CDR2 YNNKEL (reference sequence). Trimming cost V 2 bases and J 1 base, with 5 bases left between them. This CDR3 is 14 amino acids long. The CDR3 sequence: CASSQLRNTGELFF. The CDR3 nucleotides read TGTGCCAGCAGCCAACTCAGGAACACCGGGGAGCTGTTTTTT.

This chain uses TRBV5-1 with TRBJ2-7; a weak D match, TRBD2 (7 bases). V gave up 0 bases and J gave up 5 bases, with 15 bases separating them. There are 15 residues in the CDR3. The V gene's germline CDR1 is SGHRS and CDR2 YFSETQ. The CDR3 region has the DNA TGCGCCAGCAGCTTGGAAGGGGGGGCCCCCCACGAGCAGTACTTC. Protein sequence: CASSLEGGAPHEQYF.

V usage is TRBV4-3 and J usage is TRBJ1-1; no definite D call. V was shortened by 1 base and J by 2 bases, with 11 bases between the two germline ends. This CDR3 comprises 15 residues. CDR1 is LGHNA, CDR2 YSLEER, per germline. The CDR3 sequence: CASSQVPGINTEAFF. The CDR3, as DNA: TGCGCCAGCAGCCAAGTCCCCGGGATCAACACTGAAGCTTTCTTT.

This clonotype appeared a single time. V usage is TRBV7-8 and J usage is TRBJ2-7; the D gene is possibly TRBD1 (5 bases). Germline V gives CDR1 SGHVS, CDR2 FQNEAQ. The CDR3 loop spans 14 amino acids. Trimming cost V 1 base and J 2 bases, with 9 bases left between them. CDR3 region: CASSLGGHPYEQYF. CDR3 coding DNA: TGTGCCAGCAGCTTAGGGGGCCACCCCTACGAGCAGTACTTC.

In regard to this clonotype: The junction does not match germline at one end; this may be a read error. The chain is built from TRBV23-1 and TRBJ1-4; D remains unclear. TRBV23-1 is recorded as an ORF, its role being uncertain. CDR3 size: 13 residues. CDR3 sequence reads: CSSPEAVSRKLFF. In nucleotides, the CDR3 is TGCTCCAGCCCCGAAGCAGTTTCGCGAAAACTGTTTTTT.

In this sample, this clonotype turned up many times. The rearrangement joins TRBV5-1 to TRBJ2-1; TRBD1 is a possible D gene (5 bases). The CDR3 spans 15 residues. Germline V gene data show CDR1 as SGHRS and CDR2 as YFSETQ. Trimming cost V 6 bases and J 4 bases, with 17 bases left between them. CDR3 nucleotides: TGCGCCAGCAACTCCGGCGGTGGGGCATACAATGAGCAGTTCTTC. It translates to CASNSGGGAYNEQFF.

Only a few counts were recorded for this clonotype. The rearrangement links TRBV20-1 to TRBJ2-3; D gene unclear. This CDR3 region has 13 residues. Per germline, CDR1 DFQATT and CDR2 SNEGSKA (reference sequence). V lost 0 bases and J lost 3, with 7 bases in between. CDR3 region: CSARDIVTDTQYF. In DNA, the CDR3 is TGCAGTGCTAGAGATATCGTAACAGATACGCAGTATTTT.

The genes are TRBV5-1 and TRBJ2-7, with D possibly being TRBD1 (5 bases). Trimming removed 0 bases at V and 2 bases at J, with 18 bases between. The length of the CDR3 is 17 residues. Germline V lookup: CDR1 SGHRS, CDR2 YFSETQ. CDR3 sequence: CASSLVVTTVTTYEQYF. The CDR3 DNA is TGCGCCAGCAGCTTGGTTGTGACGACAGTAACTACCTACGAGCAGTACTTC.

The chain employs TRBV27 and TRBJ2-7, with a possible D match to TRBD1 (6 bases). The length of the CDR3 is 15 residues. The V end was cut by 5 bases, the J end by 5 bases, with 19 bases between. Germline assignment: CDR1 MNHEY and CDR2 SMNVEV (reference sequence). CDR3 sequence reads: CASSPRDILKDEQYF. CDR3 DNA sequence: TGTGCCAGCAGTCCCCGGGACATACTAAAGGACGAGCAGTACTTC.

The chain combines TRBV18 with TRBJ1-5; D not certain. V lost 6 bases, J lost 6 bases, and 12 bases lay in between. The germline V gene has CDR1 KGHSH and CDR2 LQKENI. This CDR3 region has 13 residues. The CDR3 bases are TGTGCCAGCTCGCTTACGGATAGTCAGCCCCAGCATTTT. This translates into CASSLTDSQPQHF.

The rearrangement joins TRBV20-1 to TRBJ2-7; perhaps TRBD1 as D (7 bases). Germline CDR1 is DFQATT and CDR2 is SNEGSKA (reference sequence). The CDR3 spans 14 residues. The V end was cut by 3 bases, the J end by 4 bases, with 16 bases between. The CDR3 spells CSASTDREAYEQYF. Here the CDR3 DNA reads TGCAGTGCTAGTACTGACAGGGAGGCTTACGAGCAGTACTTC.

V and J are TRBV11-2 and TRBJ2-7; D not certain. V was cut by 6 bases and J by 2 bases, with 11 bases left in between. Germline V gene data show CDR1 as SGHAT and CDR2 as FQNNGV. The CDR3 extends over 13 amino acids. The CDR3 coding sequence is TGTGCCAGCAGTGCTGCCTTAGCCTACGAGCAGTACTTC. Protein sequence: CASSAALAYEQYF. Based on the CDR3 plus reference TRBV11-2 and TRBJ2-7, the full variable domain is EAGVAQSPRYKIIEKRQSVAFWCNPISGHATLYWYQQILGQGPKLLIQFQNNGVVDDSQLPKDRFSAERLKGVDSTLKIQPAKLEDSAVYLCASSAALAYEQYFGPGTRLTVT.